This T cell receptor beta chain was sequenced in a study of cytomegalovirus exposure and HLA in healthy donors. Germline CDR1 is SGHVS and CDR2 is FQNEAQ. The CDR3 extends over 16 amino acids. Trimming removed 0 bases from V and 0 bases from J; junction bases left unmatched: 5. Primers: 60 Vbeta forward and 13 Jbeta reverse. Data came from immunoSEQ multiplex PCR; TCRdb stores just in-frame clones and leaves some out. The sample contains approximately 110,000 clones, around 64% of which appear only once. The clonotype comes from a woman under 40 in good health and CMV-seronegative. The sample consisted of PBMCs. This chain links TRBV7-8 with TRBJ2-7; 7 positions match TRBD2. The CDR3 here is CASSLAGLADSYEQYF. CDR3 nucleotide sequence: TGTGCCAGCAGCTTAGCTGGGCTAGCGGACTCCTACGAGCAGTACTTC.